Below, one T cell receptor beta chain is given with its context. Its antigen is as yet unknown. Flow cytometry had shown expanded CD8+CD57+ cells in the patients chosen for sequencing. Sampling of blood occurred while the patients had still received no therapy. This specimen comes from a study of CD8+CD57+ T cells in acquired aplastic anemia. In the study overall: Sorted CD4+ and CD8+ cells yielded DNA averaging about 2.9 ug. General observations from the study: With respect to CD8+ Simpson's diversity, patients and controls did not differ significantly. Patients and controls shared some 30 CD8+ CDR3 sequences.

The template used for profiling TCR beta VDJ and CDR3 was genomic DNA. TCRdb processed the reads anew with MiXCR; each CDR3 protein has one entry. The sample has more than 250,000 distinct CDR3 sequences, 70% to 85% seen once. This CDR3 is built from 13 residues. V was shortened by 0 bases and J by 6 bases, with 7 bases between the two germline ends. CDR1 LNHNV and CDR2 YYDKDF come from the germline V gene (reference sequence). The receptor was isolated from a human donor with aplastic anemia. The chain recombines TRBV15 with TRBJ2-3; D unresolved. The sequencing input was sorted CD4+, CD8+, or CD8+CD57+ T cells (not recorded which) from PBMCs. The CDR3 nucleotides read TGTGCCACCAGCAGAGATGGTCCGGATACGCAGTATTTT. Its translation: CATSRDGPDTQYF.